These 22 T cell receptor beta chains were all obtained from the same sample, sequenced in a study of CD8+CD57+ T cells in acquired aplastic anemia (dated by TCRdb to between 2017 and 2018). Reads for this sample came from an Illumina HiSeq 2000. Genomic DNA served as template for TCR beta VDJ combination and CDR3 sequence profiling. Using fastp at Q25 and MiXCR, TCRdb reprocessed the public reads and kept productive beta chains. Rows are combined by CDR3 protein, so each entry shows the most common genes and DNA. The sample table records around 430,000 distinct CDR3 sequences; over 25% of these occur just once. The ten top clones hold roughly 0.89% of the sample. Expansion of CD8+CD57+ cells had been shown by flow cytometry in the patients chosen for sequencing. Sequencing input: sorted CD4+, CD8+, or CD8+CD57+ T cells (not recorded which) from PBMCs. The receptors here all came from a human donor with aplastic anemia.

V and J are TRBV19 and TRBJ2-2; the D is unclear. Between the trimmed V and J ends, which lost 6 bases and 2 bases, there was a span of 4 bases. There are 12 residues in the CDR3. CDR1 and CDR2 from the germline V gene are LNHDA and SQIVND (reference sequence). The CDR3 sequence is CASRYNTGELFF. CDR3 sequence (DNA): TGTGCCAGTAGGTACAACACCGGGGAGCTGTTTTTT.

This chain joins TRBV10-3 and TRBJ1-1; 7 bases align to TRBD1. The CDR3 extends over 14 amino acids. CDR1 is ENHRY and CDR2 is SYGVKD in the germline V gene. V trimming: 10 bases; J trimming: 0 bases; junction bases outside the gene matches: 8. The CDR3 reads CASTVTGMNTEAFF. The CDR3 DNA reads as TGTGCCAGCACGGTGACAGGGATGAACACTGAAGCTTTCTTT.

The chain links TRBV19 to TRBJ2-1; 8 bases match TRBD2. Per the germline V gene, CDR1 is LNHDA and CDR2 is SQIVND (reference sequence). Trimming removed 3 bases from V and 7 bases from J; junction bases left unmatched: 11. This CDR3 has 16 residues. The CDR3 region has the DNA TGTGCCAGTAGTATTGGAGCGGGAGAGGCTAGGAATGAGCAGTTCTTC. This translates into CASSIGAGEARNEQFF. Supplemented by reference TRBV19 and TRBJ2-1, the full variable domain reads DGGITQSPKYLFRKEGQNVTLSCEQNLNHDAMYWYRQDPGQGLRLIYYSQIVNDFQKGDIAEGYSVSREKKESFPLTVTSAQKNPTAFYLCASSIGAGEARNEQFFGPGTRLTVL.

The gene calls are TRBV15 and TRBJ1-2; TRBD1 aligns across 7 bases. V gave up 8 bases and J gave up 2 bases; unmatched junction bases: 8. This CDR3 region has 14 residues. Germline V gene data show CDR1 as LNHNV and CDR2 as YYDKDF (reference sequence). In DNA form, the CDR3 reads TGTGCCACCGAAAACCCGGGACAGAACTATGGCTACACCTTC. Translation gives CATENPGQNYGYTF.

This clonotype was detected many times. This sequence joins TRBV20-1 and TRBJ1-3, with no clear D. The CDR3 is 14 residues long. Trimming stripped 0 bases from V and 1 base from J, with 7 bases between. CDR1 and CDR2 (germline): DFQATT, SNEGSKA (reference sequence). This CDR3 is CSARDRRSGNTIYF. CDR3 DNA: TGCAGTGCTAGAGACAGGAGATCTGGAAACACCATATATTTT.

Only a few counts were recorded for this clonotype. The chain joins TRBV7-2 to TRBJ2-1; TRBD2 matches 8 bases. Germline CDR1 is SGHTA and CDR2 is FQGNSA. The V segment lost 5 bases and the J segment 2 bases; nucleotides outside the gene matches: 5. This CDR3 comprises 15 residues. CDR3 coding DNA: TGTGCCAGCAGCATGGAAGCGGGGGCCTACAATGAGCAGTTCTTC. Protein: CASSMEAGAYNEQFF.

The chain employs TRBV29-1 and TRBJ2-7, with 9 bases fitting TRBD1. There are 13 residues in the CDR3. CDR1 is SQVTM and CDR2 is ANQGSEA in the germline V gene. For the CDR3, the DNA is TGCAATCGACCGGGACAGGGTTCTCACGAGCAGTACTTC. As protein: CNRPGQGSHEQYF.

J is TRBJ1-6 and V is TRBV30; D remains unclear. Germline values: CDR1 GTSNPN, CDR2 SVGIG (reference sequence). V was trimmed by 3 bases and J by 0 bases, leaving 12 bases between them. CDR3 size: 16 residues. CDR3 in DNA: TGTGCCTGGAGCGACCGGGCAACCTCCTATAATTCACCCCTCCACTTT. Translated, it gives CAWSDRATSYNSPLHF.

This rearrangement joins TRBV7-2 to TRBJ2-7; TRBD2 agrees at 8 bases. Germline V gene lookup returns CDR1 SGHTA and CDR2 FQGNSA. The CDR3 spans 15 residues. The ends lost 5 bases at V and 0 bases at J; junction bases unmatched: 6. This CDR3 is CASSNSGASSYEQYF. The DNA for the CDR3 is TGTGCCAGCAGCAATAGCGGGGCGAGCTCCTACGAGCAGTACTTC.

Ten or more counts support this clonotype. This CDR3 is CASSPKIGAGYNSPLHF. CDR3 DNA: TGTGCCAGCAGCCCCAAGATTGGGGCAGGATATAATTCACCCCTCCACTTT. The V and J genes are TRBV7-9 and TRBJ1-6; tentative D call: TRBD1 (5 bases). With 5 bases removed from V and 4 bases from J, the gap between germline ends came to 18 bases. The CDR3 spans 17 residues. Germline loops: CDR1 SEHNR, CDR2 FQNEAQ (reference sequence). The entire variable domain, with the rest obtained from reference TRBV7-9 and TRBJ1-6, is as follows: DTGVSQNPRHKITKRGQNVTFRCDPISEHNRLYWYRQTLGQGPEFLTYFQNEAQLEKSRLLSDRFSAERPKGSFSTLEIQRTEQGDSAMYLCASSPKIGAGYNSPLHFGNGTRLTVT.

The chain links TRBV20-1 to TRBJ2-7, with a possible D match to TRBD2 (5 bases). The J call may be faulty, since TRBJ2-1 better matches the DNA end. CDR1 and CDR2 (germline): DFQATT, SNEGSKA (reference sequence). The CDR3 is made up of 13 amino acids. The CDR3: CSARETSNNEQFF. The CDR3 coding sequence is TGCAGTGCTAGGGAAACTAGTAACAATGAGCAGTTCTTC.

This clonotype came up many times. This chain uses TRBV7-9 with TRBJ2-2; D may be TRBD2 (6 bases). There are 17 residues in the CDR3. Germline V lookup: CDR1 SEHNR, CDR2 FQNEAQ (reference sequence). Trimming left V 6 bases short and J 0 bases short, with 17 bases between. CDR3 in amino acids: CASRHIGTQTNTGELFF. DNA for the CDR3: TGTGCCAGCAGACACATCGGGACTCAGACGAACACCGGGGAGCTGTTTTTT.

The chain has TRBV6-5 and TRBJ1-3; D remains ambiguous. This CDR3 has 14 amino acids. Germline assignment: CDR1 MNHEY and CDR2 SVGAGI. Trimming took 2 bases from V and 0 from J, leaving 5 bases between them. As DNA, the CDR3 is TGTGCCAGCAGTTACGGGTTCTCTGGAAACACCATATATTTT. This sequence encodes CASSYGFSGNTIYF.

This clonotype was detected only a few times. The chain recombines TRBV12-3 or TRBV12-4 with TRBJ1-5; 8 bases line up with TRBD1. CDR3 length equals 17 residues. The trim removed 1 base at V and 0 bases at J, leaving 5 bases unmatched. This chain's CDR3 is CASSLVGTGGSNQPQHF. The CDR3 coding sequence is TGTGCCAGCAGTTTAGTCGGGACAGGTGGTAGCAATCAGCCCCAGCATTTT.

The chain recombines TRBV12-3 or TRBV12-4 with TRBJ1-1; D gene ambiguous. This CDR3 contains 14 residues. V lost 2 bases and J 12 bases, leaving 19 bases between the germline ends. The CDR3, as DNA: TGTGCCAGCAGTTTAAGGGCCTCCCGAACCCAAACTTTCTTT. Encoded protein: CASSLRASRTQTFF.

There are many counts of this clonotype. This chain joins TRBV7-8 and TRBJ2-7; D is possibly TRBD1 or TRBD2 (5 bases each). V was cut by 1 base and J by 3 bases, with 7 bases left in between. This CDR3 is built from 13 residues. Looked up from germline, CDR1 is SGHVS and CDR2 is FQNEAQ. The DNA for the CDR3 is TGTGCCAGCAGCTTAGGAGGGGACTACGAGCAGTACTTC. Translating it yields CASSLGGDYEQYF.

This clonotype occurred once. At one of its ends the junction is not consistent with the germline gene, which may arise from a read error. The rearrangement links TRBV2 to TRBJ1-2; 7 bases are a match to TRBD1. CDR1 is SNHLY and CDR2 is FYNNEI in the germline V gene. This CDR3 spans 13 amino acids. CDR3 loop: CAGSATGIYGYIF. CDR3 DNA sequence: TGTGCCGGCAGCGCGACAGGGATCTATGGCTACATCTTC.

The V and J genes are TRBV2 and TRBJ1-2; possible D gene TRBD1, 6 bases. The CDR3 sequence is 12 residues long. V was pared by 8 bases and J by 7 bases, with 14 bases between. Germline V CDR1 and CDR2: SNHLY, FYNNEI. CDR3 loop: CASGGGAGGYTF. DNA for the CDR3: TGTGCCAGCGGTGGGGGCGCGGGTGGCTACACCTTC.

V gene TRBV5-1 combines with J gene TRBJ1-1, with 10 bases that match TRBD1. The CDR3 sequence is 14 residues long. The V gene's germline CDR1 is SGHRS and CDR2 YFSETQ. Germline trimming cut 5 bases from V and 6 bases from J; bases unmatched to any gene: 7. In DNA, the CDR3 is TGCGCCAGCAGTCGGGACAGGGGAAGCGCTGAAGCTTTCTTT. Protein: CASSRDRGSAEAFF.

The rearrangement joins TRBV12-3 or TRBV12-4 to TRBJ2-5; weak D call: TRBD2 (5 bases). The germline V and J ends were trimmed by 8 bases and 1 base, with 11 bases remaining between them. CDR3 size: 13 residues. The CDR3 DNA follows: TGTGCCAGCGTTCGGGATACCCAAGAGACCCAGTACTTC. Protein product: CASVRDTQETQYF.

V is TRBV11-1 and J is TRBJ2-1, with D tentatively TRBD2 (5 bases). The V end was cut by 5 bases, the J end by 9 bases, with 17 bases between. CDR3 size: 14 residues. Germline V gives CDR1 SGHAT, CDR2 FQDESV (reference sequence). DNA for the CDR3: TGTGCCAGCAGCGAAACGGGGTGGGGAGTTGAGCAGTTCTTC. Encoded protein: CASSETGWGVEQFF.

CDR3 coding DNA: TGTGCCAGCAGCTTACGACCTCCTGGCGCAGCGACCGCCTACGAGCAGTACTTC. Amino acid sequence: CASSLRPPGAATAYEQYF. The chain uses TRBV11-2 and TRBJ2-7; D is unresolved. The CDR3 is made up of 18 amino acids. Per the germline V gene, CDR1 is SGHAT and CDR2 is FQNNGV. V lost 2 bases to trimming and J lost 2 bases, with 22 bases between them.